This T cell receptor beta chain was profiled in a study of shared clonotypes between healthy human individuals. Germline V gene data show CDR1 as WSHSY and CDR2 as SAAADI. The CDR3 length is 12 residues. Trimming removed 3 bases at V and 8 bases at J, with 9 bases between. Cells designated naive CD8 were CD45RO-negative and were positively selected for CCR7, with terminally differentiated effector memory CD45RA+ cells excluded. Free of recent acute infections or vaccinations, the donors were healthy HIV-negative adults. Using around 200 ng DNA, approximately 27,000 T cell genomes, the sorted-subset replicate PCRs were run. TCRdb's table, derived via immunoSEQ multiplex PCR, lists solely in-frame clones and lacks some. The sample lists about 1,800,000 clones; just under 95% were seen once. General study points: Sorted-subset samples were not fully sequenced, rarefaction indicated.

As regards this clone: Its matching antigen is unknown.

Sequencing input: naive CD8+ T cells sorted from blood. This sequence joins TRBV10-2 and TRBJ2-3, with D hard to call. This receptor was identified in a man aged 18 to 30 in good health. In DNA, the CDR3 is TGCGCCAGCAGTGATATCTCAGCTACGCAGTATTTT. It yields the protein CASSDISATQYF.